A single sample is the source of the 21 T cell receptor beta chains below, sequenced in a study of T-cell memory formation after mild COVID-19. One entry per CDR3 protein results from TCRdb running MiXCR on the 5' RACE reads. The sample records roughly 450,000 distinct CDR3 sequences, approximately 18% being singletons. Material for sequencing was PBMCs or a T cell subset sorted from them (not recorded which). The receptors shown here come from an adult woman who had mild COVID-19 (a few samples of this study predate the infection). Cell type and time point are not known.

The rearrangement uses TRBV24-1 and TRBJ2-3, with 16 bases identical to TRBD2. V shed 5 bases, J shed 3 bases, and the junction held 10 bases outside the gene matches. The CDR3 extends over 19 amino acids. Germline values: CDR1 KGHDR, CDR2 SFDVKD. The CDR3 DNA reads TGTGCCACCAGTGTCTCTGGGACTAGCGGGGGGGCTTGGACAGATACGCAGTATTTT. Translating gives CATSVSGTSGGAWTDTQYF.

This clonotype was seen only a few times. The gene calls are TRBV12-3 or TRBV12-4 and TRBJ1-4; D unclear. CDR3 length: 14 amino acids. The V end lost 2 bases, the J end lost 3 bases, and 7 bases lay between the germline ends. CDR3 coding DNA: TGTGCCAGCAGTTTATATGGTGCTAATGAAAAACTGTTTTTT. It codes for CASSLYGANEKLFF.

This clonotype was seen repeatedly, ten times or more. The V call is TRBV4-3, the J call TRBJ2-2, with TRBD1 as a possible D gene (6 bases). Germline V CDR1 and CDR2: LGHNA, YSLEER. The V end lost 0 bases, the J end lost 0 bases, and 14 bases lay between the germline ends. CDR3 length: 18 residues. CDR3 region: CASSQEGVRQANTGELFF. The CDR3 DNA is TGCGCCAGCAGCCAAGAAGGGGTCCGACAGGCGAACACCGGGGAGCTGTTTTTT.

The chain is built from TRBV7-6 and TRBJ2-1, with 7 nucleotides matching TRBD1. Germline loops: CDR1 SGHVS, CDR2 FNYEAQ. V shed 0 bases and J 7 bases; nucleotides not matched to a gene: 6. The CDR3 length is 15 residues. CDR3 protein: CASSLAETGMNEQFF. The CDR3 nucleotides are TGTGCCAGCAGCTTAGCTGAGACAGGGATGAATGAGCAGTTCTTC.

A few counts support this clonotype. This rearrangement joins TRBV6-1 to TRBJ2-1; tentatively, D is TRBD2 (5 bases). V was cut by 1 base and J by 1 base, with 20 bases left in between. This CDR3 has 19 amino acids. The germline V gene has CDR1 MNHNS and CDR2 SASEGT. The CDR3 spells CASSEGGRSGPSSYNEQFF. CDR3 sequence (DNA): TGTGCCAGCAGTGAAGGCGGGCGATCCGGGCCAAGTTCCTACAATGAGCAGTTCTTC.

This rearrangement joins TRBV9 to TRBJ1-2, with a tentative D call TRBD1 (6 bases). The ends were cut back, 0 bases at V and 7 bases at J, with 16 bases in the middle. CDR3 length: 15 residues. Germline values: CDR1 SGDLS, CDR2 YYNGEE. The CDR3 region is CASSVVAGAHLGYTF. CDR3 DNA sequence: TGTGCCAGCAGCGTAGTTGCAGGGGCGCATCTTGGCTACACCTTC.

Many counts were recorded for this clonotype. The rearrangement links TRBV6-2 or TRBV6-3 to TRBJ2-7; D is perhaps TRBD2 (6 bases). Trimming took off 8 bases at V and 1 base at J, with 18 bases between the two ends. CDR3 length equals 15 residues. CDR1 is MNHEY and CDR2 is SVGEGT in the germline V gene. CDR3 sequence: CASSLQVGGSYEQYF. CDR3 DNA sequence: TGTGCCAGCTCCTTGCAGGTCGGGGGTTCCTACGAGCAGTACTTC.

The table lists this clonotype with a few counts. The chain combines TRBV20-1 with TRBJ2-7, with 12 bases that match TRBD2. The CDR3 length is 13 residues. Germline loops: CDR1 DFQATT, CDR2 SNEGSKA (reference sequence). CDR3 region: CRALAGGSYEQYF. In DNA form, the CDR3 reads TGCAGGGCACTAGCGGGGGGCTCCTACGAGCAGTACTTC.

CDR3 sequence reads: CASSPRATEAFF. Here the CDR3 DNA reads TGTGCCAGCTCACCAAGGGCAACTGAAGCTTTCTTT. The rearrangement uses TRBV18 and TRBJ1-1; the D is unclear. Trimming removed 2 bases at V and 5 bases at J, with 6 bases between. The germline V gene encodes CDR1 KGHSH and CDR2 LQKENI. The CDR3 sequence is 12 residues long.

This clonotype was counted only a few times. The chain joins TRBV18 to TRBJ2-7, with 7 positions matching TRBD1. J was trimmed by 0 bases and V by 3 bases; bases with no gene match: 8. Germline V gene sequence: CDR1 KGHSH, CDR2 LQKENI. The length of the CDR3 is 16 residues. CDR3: CASSPTGTVGSYEQYF. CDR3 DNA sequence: TGTGCCAGCTCACCCACAGGGACAGTCGGCTCCTACGAGCAGTACTTC.

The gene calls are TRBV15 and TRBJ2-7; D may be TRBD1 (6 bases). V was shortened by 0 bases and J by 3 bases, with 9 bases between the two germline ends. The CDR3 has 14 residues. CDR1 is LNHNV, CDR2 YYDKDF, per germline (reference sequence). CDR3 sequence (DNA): TGTGCCACCAGCAGAGACCGGGACAACTACGAGCAGTACTTC. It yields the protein CATSRDRDNYEQYF.

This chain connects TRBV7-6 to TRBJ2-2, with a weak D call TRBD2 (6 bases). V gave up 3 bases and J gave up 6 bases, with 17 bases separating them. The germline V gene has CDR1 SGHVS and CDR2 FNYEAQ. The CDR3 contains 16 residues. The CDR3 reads CASSLGDSGTAGELFF. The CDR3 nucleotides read TGTGCCAGCAGCTTGGGGGACTCCGGAACGGCCGGGGAGCTGTTTTTT.

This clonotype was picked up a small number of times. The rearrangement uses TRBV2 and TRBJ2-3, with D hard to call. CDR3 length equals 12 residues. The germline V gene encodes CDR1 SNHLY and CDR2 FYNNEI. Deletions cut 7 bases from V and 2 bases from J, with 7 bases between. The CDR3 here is CASNWYTDTQYF. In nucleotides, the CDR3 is TGTGCCAGCAATTGGTACACAGATACGCAGTATTTT.

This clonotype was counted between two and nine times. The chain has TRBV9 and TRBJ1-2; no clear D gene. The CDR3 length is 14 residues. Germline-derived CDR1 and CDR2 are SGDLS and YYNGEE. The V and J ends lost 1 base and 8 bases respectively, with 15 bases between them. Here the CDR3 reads CASSVSQASAGYTF. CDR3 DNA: TGTGCCAGCAGCGTATCTCAGGCGTCCGCGGGCTACACCTTC.

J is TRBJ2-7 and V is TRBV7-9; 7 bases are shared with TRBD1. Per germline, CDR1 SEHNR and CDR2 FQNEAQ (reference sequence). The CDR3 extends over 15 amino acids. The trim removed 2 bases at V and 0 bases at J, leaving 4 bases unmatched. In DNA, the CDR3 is TGTGCCAGCAGCTTAACGGACAGGCGCTCCTACGAGCAGTACTTC. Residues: CASSLTDRRSYEQYF.

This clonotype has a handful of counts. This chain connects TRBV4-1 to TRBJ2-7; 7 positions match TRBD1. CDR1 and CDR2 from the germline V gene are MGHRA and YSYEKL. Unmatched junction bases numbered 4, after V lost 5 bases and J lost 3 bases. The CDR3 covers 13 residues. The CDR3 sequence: CASSDRVGYEQYF. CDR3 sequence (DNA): TGCGCCAGCAGCGACAGGGTAGGCTACGAGCAGTACTTC.

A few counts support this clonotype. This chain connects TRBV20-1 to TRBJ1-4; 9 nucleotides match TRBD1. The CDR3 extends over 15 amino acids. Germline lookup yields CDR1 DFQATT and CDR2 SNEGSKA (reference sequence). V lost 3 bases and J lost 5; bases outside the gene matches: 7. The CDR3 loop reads CSASGPDRGNEKLFF. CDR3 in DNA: TGCAGTGCTAGCGGCCCAGACAGGGGGAATGAAAAACTGTTTTTT.

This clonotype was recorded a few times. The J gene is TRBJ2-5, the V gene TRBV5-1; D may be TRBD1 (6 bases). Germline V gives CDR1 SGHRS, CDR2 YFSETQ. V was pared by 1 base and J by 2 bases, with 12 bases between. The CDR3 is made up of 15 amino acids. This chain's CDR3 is CASSLLIQGQETQYF. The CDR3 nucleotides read TGCGCCAGCAGCTTGTTGATTCAGGGGCAAGAGACCCAGTACTTC. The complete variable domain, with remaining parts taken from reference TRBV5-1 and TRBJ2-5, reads KAGVTQTPRYLIKTRGQQVTLSCSPISGHRSVSWYQQTPGQGLQFLFEYFSETQRNKGNFPGRFSGRQFSNSRSEMNVSTLELGDSALYLCASSLLIQGQETQYFGPGTRLLVL.

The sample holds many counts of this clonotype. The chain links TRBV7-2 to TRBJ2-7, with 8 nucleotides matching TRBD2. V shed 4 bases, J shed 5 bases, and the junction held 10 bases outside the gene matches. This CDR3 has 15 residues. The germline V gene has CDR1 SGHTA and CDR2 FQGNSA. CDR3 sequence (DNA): TGTGCCAGCAGCTCCAGCGGGAGAAACGTCAACGAGCAGTACTTC. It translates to CASSSSGRNVNEQYF.

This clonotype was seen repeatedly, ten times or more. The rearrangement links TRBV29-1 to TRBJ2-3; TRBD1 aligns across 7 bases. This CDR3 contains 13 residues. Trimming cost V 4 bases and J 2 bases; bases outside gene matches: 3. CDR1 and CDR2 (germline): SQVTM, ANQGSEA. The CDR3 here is CSVAGGNTDTQYF. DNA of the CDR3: TGCAGCGTTGCAGGGGGAAACACAGATACGCAGTATTTT.

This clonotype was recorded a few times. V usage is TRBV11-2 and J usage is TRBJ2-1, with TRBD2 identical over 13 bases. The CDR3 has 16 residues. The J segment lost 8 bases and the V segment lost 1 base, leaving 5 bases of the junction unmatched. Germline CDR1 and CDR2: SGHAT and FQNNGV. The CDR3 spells CASSLGGLAGRDEQFF. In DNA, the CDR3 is TGTGCCAGCAGCTTAGGGGGACTAGCGGGGAGGGATGAGCAGTTCTTC. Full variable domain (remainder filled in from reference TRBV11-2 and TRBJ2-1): EAGVAQSPRYKIIEKRQSVAFWCNPISGHATLYWYQQILGQGPKLLIQFQNNGVVDDSQLPKDRFSAERLKGVDSTLKIQPAKLEDSAVYLCASSLGGLAGRDEQFFGPGTRLTVL.